This TCR beta chain was found in a study of blood T cell repertoires in COVID-19. For the study at large: The samples span acute and convalescent COVID-19 from the United States, Italy and Spain. Sample material is recorded as cDNA or gDNA derived from T cells, B-cell-depleted T cells, or PBMCs.

Participants, roughly 18 to 90 years old, spanned under 30 US areas. Participants reported their clinical history, and cohort assignment relied on those reports. Profiling relied on immunoSEQ multiplex PCR, and the TCRdb table lists in-frame clones only, not all of them. The table has about 220,000 clones, over 75% seen once. The CDR3 runs 12 residues. The V gene end was trimmed by 8 bases and the J gene end by 7 bases; junction bases not matched to a gene: 5. Germline CDR1 and CDR2: LNHDA and SQIVND (reference sequence). The sequenced sample consisted of PBMCs or T cells enriched from blood (not recorded which). This clonotype was obtained from a woman aged 18 to 35 in a cohort exposed to, infected with or recovered from COVID-19 (not recorded which). This chain uses TRBV19 with TRBJ1-2; TRBD1 aligns across 9 bases. As DNA, the CDR3 is TGTGCCAGTGGGACAGGGCAGGGTGGCTACACCTTC. Its translation: CASGTGQGGYTF.